This T cell receptor (beta chain) originates from a study of CD8+ T cells in alopecia areata. Study-level findings and limits: Normal scalp showed lower clonality than lesional scalp, especially alopecia totalis/universalis.

This CDR3 comprises 11 residues. CDR1 and CDR2 from the germline V gene are GTSNPN and SVGIG (reference sequence). As the sequencing template, cDNA was produced by extracting RNA and reverse transcribing it. Data came from immunoSEQ multiplex PCR; TCRdb stores just in-frame clones and leaves some out. Among 100,000 to 120,000 clones listed, approximately 59% were seen once. This clone has a single count. Its specificity is not known. This clonotype was obtained from a human donor in good health. The sample was CD8+ T cells sorted from blood. The chain combines TRBV30 with TRBJ1-1, with D hard to call. This chain's CDR3 is CASESGAEAFF. CDR3 DNA: TGTGCTAGCGAGTCCGGAGCTGAAGCTTTCTTT.